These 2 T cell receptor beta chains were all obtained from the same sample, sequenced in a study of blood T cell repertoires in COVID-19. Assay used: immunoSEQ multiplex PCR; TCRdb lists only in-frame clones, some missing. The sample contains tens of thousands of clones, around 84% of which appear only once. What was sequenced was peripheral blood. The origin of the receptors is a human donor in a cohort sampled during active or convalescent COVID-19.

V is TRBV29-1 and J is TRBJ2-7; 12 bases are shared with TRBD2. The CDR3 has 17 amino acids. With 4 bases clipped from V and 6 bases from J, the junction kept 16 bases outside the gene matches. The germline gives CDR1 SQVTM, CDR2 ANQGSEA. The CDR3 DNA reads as TGCAGCGTTGGAGCGGCTAGCGGGGGGGCAGGGCGAGGCGAGCAGTACTTC. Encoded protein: CSVGAASGGAGRGEQYF.

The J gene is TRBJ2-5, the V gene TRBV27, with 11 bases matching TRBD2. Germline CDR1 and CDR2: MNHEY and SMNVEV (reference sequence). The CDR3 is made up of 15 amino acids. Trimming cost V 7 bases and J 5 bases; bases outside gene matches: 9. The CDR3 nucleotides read TGTGCCAGCACCCATAGCGGGGGGGCCTCGGAGACCCAGTACTTC. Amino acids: CASTHSGGASETQYF.